Listed below are T cell receptor beta chains from one sample, sequenced in a study of T-cell reconstitution after alpha-beta-depleted transplantation in children. MiXCR, applied by TCRdb to the PCR reads, yields one record per CDR3 protein. In the table there are fewer than 130,000 distinct CDR3 sequences, 9% to 12% of which are singletons. The sample consisted of PBMCs from the stem cell graft donor, taken from the stem cell graft. The receptors come from a human donor who donated a stem cell graft to a child with acute lymphoblastic leukemia. The conserved cysteine and the conserved F or W are not part of the CDR3 here. For some rows the clone size is stated as once, few or many, or as a class when expanded; others skip it.

abundance	j_gene	v_gene	CDR3aa
-	TRBJ2-1	TRBV7-7	ASSSELYNEQF
many	TRBJ2-1	TRBV28	ASSARTASYNEQF
many	TRBJ2-1	TRBV18	ASSPLGDRGTSYNEQF
many	TRBJ1-1	TRBV20-1	SARDTQGLMNTEAF
few	TRBJ1-5	TRBV11-2	ASSLVPPRGYSNQPQH
many	TRBJ1-1	TRBV12-3/TRBV12-4	ASSLNGAF
many	TRBJ2-3	TRBV9	ASSPSVGGTDTQY
many	TRBJ2-3	TRBV7-9	ASSPVIRDRGTDTQY
many	TRBJ2-1	TRBV10-2	ASSEESGGPYNEQF
many	TRBJ2-5	TRBV2	ASSGTLQVPLQETQY
many	TRBJ2-1	TRBV7-3	ASSLGLAGPEQF
many	TRBJ2-5	TRBV7-3	ASSPSRQSETQY
many	TRBJ2-5	TRBV12-3/TRBV12-4	ASSLMGSQETQY
many	TRBJ2-1	TRBV9	ASTAGAGGMKQF
many	TRBJ1-5	TRBV30	AWRKGGHQPQH
-	TRBJ1-2	TRBV27	ASSLYRGEGDGYT
few	TRBJ2-4	TRBV5-6	ASSPQLVGTPGENIQY
many	TRBJ2-1	TRBV5-5	ASSLGLNSYNEQF
many	TRBJ2-1	TRBV9	ASSLAGGVYNEQF
many	TRBJ2-2	TRBV9	ASSVAAGGAGELF
many	TRBJ2-2	TRBV20-1	SGVANTGELF
many	TRBJ2-3	TRBV12-3/TRBV12-4	ASSRLAGDTDTQY
many	TRBJ2-4	TRBV6-1	ASSGLGKNIQY
many	TRBJ1-5	TRBV6-6	ASSYSGAQPQH
many	TRBJ2-3	TRBV3-1	ASSQETHTQY
many	TRBJ1-5	TRBV5-1	ASSLAGTSNQPQH
many	TRBJ1-4	TRBV7-9	ASSSPPGKEKLF
many	TRBJ2-2	TRBV12-3/TRBV12-4	ASIGGSRTGELF
many	TRBJ1-1	TRBV19	ASSIGDLNTEAF
many	TRBJ1-2	TRBV15	ATSRDRDARGYGYT
many	TRBJ1-1	TRBV7-2	ASSSYRPLNTEAF
many	TRBJ1-4	TRBV20-1	SAAGGVNEKLF
many	TRBJ2-2	TRBV12-3/TRBV12-4	ASSPMSLGELF
many	TRBJ2-3	TRBV24-1	ATPRNDLQGQVPSPQY
many	TRBJ2-2	TRBV19	ASSQLNAGELF
many	TRBJ2-5	TRBV11-2	ASSLGLAGPQETQY
many	TRBJ1-6	TRBV7-9	ASSPSRDSPLH
-	TRBJ2-2	TRBV18	ASSRQGQNTGELF
many	TRBJ2-1	TRBV7-2	ASIGGGLLYNEQF
many	TRBJ2-7	TRBV5-5	ASSLVGQGFEQY
many	TRBJ2-1	TRBV7-2	ASTLAGLSYNEQF
many	TRBJ2-2	TRBV12-3/TRBV12-4	ASSSRLAGNTGELF
many	TRBJ2-6	TRBV27	ASSQRGTVLAGANVLT
once	TRBJ2-1	TRBV12-3/TRBV12-4	ASSLIRGGIGDEQF
many	TRBJ2-1	TRBV7-3	ASSPAGSYNEQF
many	TRBJ2-6	TRBV7-9	ASSTTAPGSGANVLT
many	TRBJ1-5	TRBV12-3/TRBV12-4	ASRPDREGVYSNQPQH